A single TCR beta chain is shown here with its context. Its specificity is unknown. Other DNA sequences in this sample translate to the same CDR3. CD45RO-negative cells were positively selected for CCR7, leaving out terminally differentiated effector memory CD45RA+ cells. This entry belongs to a study of shared clonotypes between healthy human individuals. Study-wide background: Contributing individuals were a couple of females and a few males aged 18 to 49. Three plates each covered CD4 naive and memory; CD8 naive two, CD8 memory one. Study findings and constraints: Some clonotypes were shared by all four sorted-subset donors, while others were not shared. The non-shared ones had lower generation probabilities than the shared ones.

In replicate PCRs of sorted subsets, about 190 ng DNA, about 30,000 T cell genomes, was used. TCRdb keeps only in-frame clones here, not all; method: immunoSEQ multiplex PCR. The sample has some 2.1 million clones; just over 90% are singletons. CDR3 length equals 14 residues. Per the germline V gene, CDR1 is MDHEN and CDR2 is SYDVKM. V was trimmed by 1 base and J by 3 bases, leaving 10 bases between them. Source material: naive CD8+ T cells from PBMCs. The rearrangement links TRBV28 to TRBJ2-7; D ambiguous. This sequence originates from a man younger than 30 in good health. Some clones in this sample may be carry-over from other donors' samples. CDR3 nucleotide sequence: TGTGCCAGCAGTTTATCGGCAGAGCTCTACGAGCAGTACTTC. Protein product: CASSLSAELYEQYF.